These 6 T cell receptor beta chains were all obtained from the same sample, sequenced in a study of cytomegalovirus exposure and HLA in healthy donors. Primers for the PCR totalled 60 Vbeta and 13 Jbeta. TCRdb keeps only in-frame clones here, not all; method: immunoSEQ multiplex PCR. The data hold 100,000 or so clones, with 76% observed a single time. Sequencing input: PBMCs. These receptors originate from a man between 35 and 55 years old in good health and CMV-seropositive.

This clone occurred once. This rearrangement joins TRBV2 to TRBJ2-1; D may be TRBD1 (6 bases). Germline CDR1 SNHLY, CDR2 FYNNEI. V gave up 1 base and J gave up 15 bases, with 16 bases separating them. This CDR3 is 13 amino acids long. CDR3: CASSEEAGTRMFF. The CDR3 DNA is TGTGCCAGCAGTGAAGAGGCCGGGACAAGGATGTTCTTC.

The chain is built from TRBV5-4 and TRBJ1-4; tentatively, D is TRBD1 (5 bases). The CDR3 is made up of 15 amino acids. The germline V gene encodes CDR1 SGHNT and CDR2 YYREEE (reference sequence). V was shortened by 4 bases and J by 4 bases, with 14 bases between the two germline ends. This CDR3 reads CASSLGRVGNEKLFF. The CDR3 coding sequence is TGTGCCAGCAGCCTCGGCAGGGTGGGTAATGAAAAACTGTTTTTT.

V gene TRBV29-1 combines with J gene TRBJ1-2, with a tentative D call TRBD1 (5 bases). V gave up 7 bases and J gave up 3 bases, with 18 bases separating them. The CDR3 covers 14 residues. The germline V gene has CDR1 SQVTM and CDR2 ANQGSEA. Here the CDR3 DNA reads TGCAGCGCTGACGGGATCGGGGGGGACTATGGCTACACCTTC. It codes for CSADGIGGDYGYTF.

The rearrangement uses TRBV28 and TRBJ2-6; TRBD2 aligns across 8 bases. CDR3 length: 16 residues. Germline loops: CDR1 MDHEN, CDR2 SYDVKM. J was trimmed by 0 bases and V by 8 bases; bases with no gene match: 6. CDR3: CASAERGPSGANVLTF. In DNA form, the CDR3 reads TGTGCCAGCGCCGAGCGGGGGCCCTCTGGGGCCAACGTCCTGACTTTC.

The chain couples TRBV2 to TRBJ1-6; the match to TRBD1 covers 9 bases. CDR1 and CDR2 (germline): SNHLY, FYNNEI. The CDR3 consists of 14 residues. The V gene end was trimmed by 5 bases and the J gene end by 14 bases; junction bases not matched to a gene: 10. The CDR3 sequence is CASSPGQGIITLHF. CDR3 DNA sequence: TGTGCCAGCAGTCCGGGACAGGGAATCATCACCCTCCACTTT.

This rearrangement joins TRBV5-6 to TRBJ1-1, with 9 bases aligning to TRBD1. The V gene end was trimmed by 4 bases and the J gene end by 5 bases; junction bases not matched to a gene: 9. Germline V lookup: CDR1 SGHDT, CDR2 YYEEEE. This CDR3 contains 15 residues. The CDR3 DNA is TGTGCCAGCAGCACCCTCTGGACAGGGGTGACTGAAGCTTTCTTT. Its protein is CASSTLWTGVTEAFF.